In this sample, the clone carrying this T cell receptor (beta chain) turned up a few times. Its specificity is unknown. This entry belongs to a study of T cell repertoires in cytomegalovirus infection. For the study at large: Public TCR beta signatures provided an indication of both CMV infection and a matching HLA type.

General observations from the study: HLA-C-restricted, CMV-specific TCR beta clonotypes were dominant ex vivo.

MiXCR was run by TCRdb on the reads, yielding one entry per CDR3 protein. Of a few hundred thousand distinct CDR3 sequences in the sample, approximately 15% were seen once. Material: CD8+ T cells from PBMCs. The receptor was derived from a human donor in good health (CMV status not recorded). Some clones in this sample may be carry-over from other donors' samples.

CDR3 in DNA: TGCGCCAGCAGCCAAGATCAGTTCGCCTCCTACGAGCAGTACTTC. Protein: CASSQDQFASYEQYF. The chain employs TRBV4-1 and TRBJ2-7; D unclear. The CDR3 runs 15 residues. V was pared by 0 bases and J by 0 bases, with 9 bases between. The germline V gene encodes CDR1 MGHRA and CDR2 YSYEKL.